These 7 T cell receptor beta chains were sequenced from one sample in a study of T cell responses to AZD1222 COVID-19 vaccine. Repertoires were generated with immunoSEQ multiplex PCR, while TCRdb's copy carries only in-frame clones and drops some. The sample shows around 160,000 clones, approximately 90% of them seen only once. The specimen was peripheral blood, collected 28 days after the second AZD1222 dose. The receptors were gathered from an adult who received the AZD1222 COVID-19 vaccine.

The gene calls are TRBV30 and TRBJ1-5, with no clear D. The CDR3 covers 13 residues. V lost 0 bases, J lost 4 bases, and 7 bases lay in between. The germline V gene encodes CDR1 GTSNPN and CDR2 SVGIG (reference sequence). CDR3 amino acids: CAWSVRGNQPQHF. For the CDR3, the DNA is TGTGCCTGGAGTGTACGTGGGAATCAGCCCCAGCATTTT.

CDR3 amino acids: CASSLGAGTGQFF. The CDR3, as DNA: TGCGCCAGCAGCTTGGGGGCCGGGACAGGGCAGTTCTTC. This chain uses TRBV5-1 with TRBJ2-1, with TRBD1 matching over 8 bases. Germline CDR1 is SGHRS and CDR2 is YFSETQ. The CDR3 length is 13 residues. The V and J ends lost 0 bases and 12 bases, in that order; junction bases with no gene match: 5.

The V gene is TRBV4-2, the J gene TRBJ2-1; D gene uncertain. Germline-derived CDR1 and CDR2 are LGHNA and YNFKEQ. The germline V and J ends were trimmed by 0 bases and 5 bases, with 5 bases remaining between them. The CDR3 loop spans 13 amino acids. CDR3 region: CASSQDTHNEQFF. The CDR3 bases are TGTGCCAGCAGCCAAGATACCCACAATGAGCAGTTCTTC.

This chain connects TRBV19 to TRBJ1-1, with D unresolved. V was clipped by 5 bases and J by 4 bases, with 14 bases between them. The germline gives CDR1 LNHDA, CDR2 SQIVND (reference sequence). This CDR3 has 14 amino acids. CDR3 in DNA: TGTGCCAGTAGTCCCGCCGGGTGGGGCACTGAAGCTTTCTTT. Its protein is CASSPAGWGTEAFF. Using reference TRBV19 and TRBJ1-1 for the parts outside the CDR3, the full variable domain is DGGITQSPKYLFRKEGQNVTLSCEQNLNHDAMYWYRQDPGQGLRLIYYSQIVNDFQKGDIAEGYSVSREKKESFPLTVTSAQKNPTAFYLCASSPAGWGTEAFFGQGTRLTVV.

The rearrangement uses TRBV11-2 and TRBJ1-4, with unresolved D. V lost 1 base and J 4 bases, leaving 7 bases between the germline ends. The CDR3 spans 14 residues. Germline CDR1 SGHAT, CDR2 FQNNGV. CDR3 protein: CASSLGGNNEKLFF. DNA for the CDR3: TGTGCCAGCAGCTTAGGGGGTAATAATGAAAAACTGTTTTTT.

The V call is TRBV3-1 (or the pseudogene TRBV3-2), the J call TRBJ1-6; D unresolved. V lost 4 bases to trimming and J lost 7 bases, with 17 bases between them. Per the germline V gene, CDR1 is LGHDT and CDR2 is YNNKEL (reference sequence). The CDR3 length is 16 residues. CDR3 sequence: CASSPLKSSSNSPLHF. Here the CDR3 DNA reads TGTGCCAGCAGCCCACTTAAGTCGAGCTCCAATTCACCCCTCCACTTT.

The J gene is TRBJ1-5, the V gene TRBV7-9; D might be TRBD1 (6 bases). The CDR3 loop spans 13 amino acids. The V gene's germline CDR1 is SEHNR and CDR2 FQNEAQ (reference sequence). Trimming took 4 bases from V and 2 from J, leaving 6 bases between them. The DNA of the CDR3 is TGTGCCAGCAGCTGGACAGGCAATCAGCCCCAGCATTTT. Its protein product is CASSWTGNQPQHF.